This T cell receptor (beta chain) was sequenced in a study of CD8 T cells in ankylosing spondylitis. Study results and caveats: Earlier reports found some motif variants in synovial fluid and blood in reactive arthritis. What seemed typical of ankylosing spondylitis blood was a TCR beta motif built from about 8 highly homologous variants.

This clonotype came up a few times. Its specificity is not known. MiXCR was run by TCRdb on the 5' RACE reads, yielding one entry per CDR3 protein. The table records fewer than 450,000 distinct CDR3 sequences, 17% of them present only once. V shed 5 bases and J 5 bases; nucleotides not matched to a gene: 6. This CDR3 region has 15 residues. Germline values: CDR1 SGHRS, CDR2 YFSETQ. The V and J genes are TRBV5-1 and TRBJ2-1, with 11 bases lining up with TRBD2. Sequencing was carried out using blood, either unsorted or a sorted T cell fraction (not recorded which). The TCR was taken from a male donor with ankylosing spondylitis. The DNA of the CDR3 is TGCGCCAGCAGACCAAGACTAGCGGGGAACAATGAGCAGTTCTTC. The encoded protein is CASRPRLAGNNEQFF.